These 14 T cell receptor beta chains were all obtained from the same sample, sequenced in a study of cytomegalovirus exposure and HLA in healthy donors. The method was immunoSEQ multiplex PCR; TCRdb's version includes in-frame clones alone and lacks a portion of them. The profile shows about 260,000 clones, about nine tenths of them singletons. Sequencing was carried out using PBMCs. The source of these receptors is a woman in her 30s in good health and CMV-seronegative.

On this clone itself: In the same sample, other DNA sequences code for this CDR3. DNA for the CDR3: TGTGCCAGCAGTTATGGGACAGGGCCCTACGAGCAGTACTTC. It codes for CASSYGTGPYEQYF. The J gene is TRBJ2-7, the V gene TRBV6-5, with 9 positions matching TRBD1. This CDR3 is 14 amino acids long. V shed 3 bases, J shed 2 bases, and the junction held 2 bases outside the gene matches. Germline V CDR1 and CDR2: MNHEY, SVGAGI.

This chain uses TRBV28 with TRBJ2-7; a possible D gene is TRBD1 (6 bases). In germline, CDR1 is MDHEN, CDR2 SYDVKM. The V end lost 6 bases, the J end lost 0 bases, and 21 bases lay between the germline ends. The CDR3 has 17 amino acids. CDR3 region: CASSPIGDTRTSYEQYF. The CDR3 bases are TGTGCCAGCAGCCCGATAGGGGACACCCGGACCTCCTACGAGCAGTACTTC.

V and J are TRBV18 and TRBJ2-2; D is ambiguous. Germline V gives CDR1 KGHSH, CDR2 LQKENI. V dropped 0 bases and J dropped 0 bases, with 11 bases sitting between them. The CDR3 contains 17 residues. Here the CDR3 reads CASSPPNEQPNTGELFF. CDR3 nucleotides: TGTGCCAGCTCACCACCGAACGAACAACCGAACACCGGGGAGCTGTTTTTT.

The chain has TRBV29-1 and TRBJ1-1, with D unresolved. This CDR3 spans 14 amino acids. V was clipped by 2 bases and J by 7 bases, with 17 bases between them. CDR1 is SQVTM and CDR2 is ANQGSEA in the germline V gene. The CDR3 is CSVESSAILVEAFF. CDR3 in DNA: TGCAGCGTTGAATCTTCAGCAATCCTTGTTGAAGCTTTCTTT.

This clone has a single count. The chain joins TRBV9 to TRBJ1-4; 7 positions match TRBD1. The trim removed 0 bases at V and 0 bases at J, leaving 2 bases unmatched. This CDR3 spans 16 amino acids. Germline CDR1 reads SGDLS; CDR2 reads YYNGEE. As DNA, the CDR3 is TGTGCCAGCAGCGTAGGGACAGGCTCAACTAATGAAAAACTGTTTTTT. Its protein is CASSVGTGSTNEKLFF.

The rearrangement joins TRBV5-4 to TRBJ1-3; no reliable D call. The CDR3 has 13 residues. Germline CDR1 SGHNT, CDR2 YYREEE (reference sequence). The V gene lost 0 bases and the J gene lost 4 bases, with 5 bases spanning the gap. As DNA, the CDR3 is TGTGCCAGCAGCTTGGGAACAGGAAACACCATATATTTT. Amino acid sequence: CASSLGTGNTIYF.

This chain connects TRBV28 to TRBJ2-3, with D tentatively TRBD2 (5 bases). Germline CDR1 and CDR2: MDHEN and SYDVKM. This CDR3 region has 15 residues. V was pared by 2 bases and J by 6 bases, with 15 bases between. The CDR3 protein is CASSLGGPAWDTQYF. CDR3 sequence (DNA): TGTGCCAGCAGTTTAGGAGGTCCCGCATGGGATACGCAGTATTTT.

The V call is TRBV5-1, the J call TRBJ1-4, with unresolved D. The CDR3 loop spans 14 amino acids. Trimming pared 0 bases from V and 5 bases from J, leaving 8 bases between. The germline V gene has CDR1 SGHRS and CDR2 YFSETQ. The DNA of the CDR3 is TGCGCCAGCAGCTTGGTAGAGACCAATGAAAAACTGTTTTTT. Protein: CASSLVETNEKLFF.

The V call is TRBV14, the J call TRBJ1-3; 7 bases fit TRBD1. The germline V gene has CDR1 SGHDN and CDR2 FVKESK. Trimming took 4 bases from V and 3 from J; bases not matched to a gene: 6. The CDR3 is 15 amino acids. Here the CDR3 reads CASSLPGTVGNTIYF. In DNA, the CDR3 is TGTGCCAGCAGCCTCCCAGGGACAGTTGGAAACACCATATATTTT.

J is TRBJ2-3 and V is TRBV11-2, with D uncertain. Germline V lookup: CDR1 SGHAT, CDR2 FQNNGV. This CDR3 spans 14 amino acids. The germline V and J ends were trimmed by 1 base and 3 bases, with 8 bases remaining between them. Here the CDR3 reads CASSLGPVTDTQYF. Written as DNA, the CDR3 is TGTGCCAGCAGCTTAGGGCCGGTAACAGATACGCAGTATTTT.

The V call is TRBV30, the J call TRBJ2-5; 8 bases match TRBD2. Germline V gene data show CDR1 as GTSNPN and CDR2 as SVGIG (reference sequence). CDR3 size: 17 residues. V shed 0 bases, J shed 8 bases, and the junction held 17 bases outside the gene matches. The CDR3 spells CAWSVERVRSSGGTQYF. For the CDR3, the DNA is TGTGCCTGGAGTGTAGAGCGGGTCCGATCCAGCGGGGGTACCCAGTACTTC. Full variable domain (outside the CDR3, taken from reference TRBV30 and TRBJ2-5): SQTIHQWPATLVQPVGSPLSLECTVEGTSNPNLYWYRQAAGRGLQLLFYSVGIGQISSEVPQNLSASRPQDRQFILSSKKLLLSDSGFYLCAWSVERVRSSGGTQYFGPGTRLLVL.

This clone was seen only a few times. As DNA, the CDR3 is TGTGCCAGCAGCTTAGCTATGGGGAGCAGGGGAACTGAAGCTTTCTTT. Encoded protein: CASSLAMGSRGTEAFF. This chain links TRBV7-9 with TRBJ1-1; weak D call: TRBD1 (6 bases). The germline CDR1 and CDR2 sequences are SEHNR and FQNEAQ (reference sequence). The CDR3 is 16 residues long. V was cut by 0 bases and J by 5 bases, with 16 bases left in between.

This clone was recorded only once. Other DNA sequences of this sample code for an identical CDR3. The rearrangement links TRBV6-5 to TRBJ2-2; TRBD2 is a possible D gene (5 bases). V shed 0 bases and J shed 6 bases, with 5 bases lying between them. This CDR3 has 13 amino acids. From germline, CDR1 is MNHEY and CDR2 SVGAGI. The DNA for the CDR3 is TGTGCCAGCAGTTACTCGCGGGCCGGGGAGCTGTTTTTT. Encoded protein: CASSYSRAGELFF.

The V and J genes are TRBV6-1 and TRBJ2-3; no definite D call. This CDR3 has 16 residues. CDR1 and CDR2 from the germline V gene are MNHNS and SASEGT. V was clipped by 4 bases and J by 1 base, with 15 bases between them. CDR3 sequence: CASSAERVWGTDTQYF. The CDR3 bases are TGTGCCAGCAGTGCTGAAAGGGTGTGGGGCACAGATACGCAGTATTTT.